Following are 3 T cell receptor beta chains from one sample sequenced in a study of lymphopenia after photon versus proton radiotherapy. TCRdb's copy holds only in-frame clones and misses some; the assay was immunoSEQ multiplex PCR. Among 6,500 or so clones, about 89% were seen once, and the ten largest hold 11%. The starting material was peripheral blood, obtained from a patient treated with photon-based radiotherapy. The receptors derive from a man aged 55-75 years with cholangiocarcinoma.

The chain is built from TRBV25-1 and TRBJ2-3; the D is unclear. This CDR3 region has 14 residues. V gave up 6 bases and J gave up 1 base, with 11 bases separating them. Looked up from germline, CDR1 is MGHDK and CDR2 is SYGVNS. The CDR3 coding sequence is TGTGCCAGCAGAGACGACTCACGCACAGATACGCAGTATTTT. Translation: CASRDDSRTDTQYF.

The chain is built from TRBV2 and TRBJ2-3, with 7 positions matching TRBD2. The CDR3 is 15 amino acids. The germline CDR1 and CDR2 sequences are SNHLY and FYNNEI. With 7 bases clipped from V and 8 bases from J, the junction kept 15 bases outside the gene matches. The CDR3 is CASMGSLAALGTQYF. DNA for the CDR3: TGTGCCAGCATGGGATCCCTAGCGGCCCTAGGTACGCAGTATTTT.

The chain links TRBV10-3 to TRBJ2-3; D is unresolved. The CDR3 contains 15 residues. V lost 3 bases and J 3 bases, leaving 13 bases between the germline ends. In germline, CDR1 is ENHRY, CDR2 SYGVKD. The CDR3 loop is CAISERQERTDTQYF. As DNA, the CDR3 is TGTGCCATCAGTGAAAGGCAGGAGAGGACAGATACGCAGTATTTT.